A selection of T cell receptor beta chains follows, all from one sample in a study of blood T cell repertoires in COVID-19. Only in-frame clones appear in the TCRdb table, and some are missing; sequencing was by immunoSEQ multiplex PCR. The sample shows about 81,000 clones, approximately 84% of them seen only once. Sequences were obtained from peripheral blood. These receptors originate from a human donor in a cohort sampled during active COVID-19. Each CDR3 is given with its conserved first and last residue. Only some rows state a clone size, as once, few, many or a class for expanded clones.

CDR3aa: CASTLGTGAREQYF
v_gene: TRBV6-5
j_gene: TRBJ2-7
abundance: NA

CDR3aa: CASSLAGGINTGELFF
v_gene: TRBV9
j_gene: TRBJ2-2
abundance: few

CDR3aa: CSASDLIAGGKTQETQYF
v_gene: TRBV20-1
j_gene: TRBJ2-5
abundance: NA

CDR3aa: CASSAEQGAISGYTF
v_gene: TRBV2
j_gene: TRBJ1-2
abundance: NA

CDR3aa: CASSPHGQTTNYGYTF
v_gene: TRBV5-5
j_gene: TRBJ1-2
abundance: once

CDR3aa: CASSERGRTDEQFF
v_gene: TRBV2
j_gene: TRBJ2-1
abundance: NA

CDR3aa: CASSSGTGGATGELFF
v_gene: TRBV5-1
j_gene: TRBJ2-2
abundance: NA

CDR3aa: CASSPTSGVSTDTQYF
v_gene: TRBV9
j_gene: TRBJ2-3
abundance: NA

CDR3aa: CASSLEGARRETQYF
v_gene: TRBV5-1
j_gene: TRBJ2-5
abundance: few

CDR3aa: CASSAGLTGYNQPQHF
v_gene: TRBV6-6
j_gene: TRBJ1-5
abundance: NA

CDR3aa: CASSYEPQGRGFFSPLHF
v_gene: TRBV4-2
j_gene: TRBJ1-6
abundance: few

CDR3aa: CASSRPGQGANSPLHF
v_gene: TRBV28
j_gene: TRBJ1-6
abundance: once

CDR3aa: CSGSGALHF
v_gene: TRBV29-1
j_gene: TRBJ1-6
abundance: few

CDR3aa: CASSTGTVLAKNIQYF
v_gene: TRBV5-4
j_gene: TRBJ2-4
abundance: once

CDR3aa: CASSQDIQQGQYF
v_gene: TRBV3-1/TRBV3-2
j_gene: TRBJ2-7
abundance: NA

CDR3aa: CASTQGQGFNEQFF
v_gene: TRBV11-1
j_gene: TRBJ2-1
abundance: NA

CDR3aa: CASSVEGESYEQYF
v_gene: TRBV5-8
j_gene: TRBJ2-7
abundance: NA

CDR3aa: CASTSSRDSLKLNTEAFF
v_gene: TRBV19
j_gene: TRBJ1-1
abundance: NA

CDR3aa: CASSLGDREAFF
v_gene: TRBV5-1
j_gene: TRBJ1-1
abundance: many

CDR3aa: CASRESGGQETQYF
v_gene: TRBV6-5
j_gene: TRBJ2-5
abundance: NA

CDR3aa: CASSPPTGFIYGYTF
v_gene: TRBV18
j_gene: TRBJ1-2
abundance: NA

CDR3aa: CASRTGLSTDTQYF
v_gene: TRBV6-5
j_gene: TRBJ2-3
abundance: NA

CDR3aa: CASSPSRGLHEQYF
v_gene: TRBV18
j_gene: TRBJ2-7
abundance: NA

CDR3aa: CASQRGSGGSNEQFF
v_gene: TRBV28
j_gene: TRBJ2-1
abundance: NA

CDR3aa: CASTPDEANYGYTF
v_gene: TRBV6-5
j_gene: TRBJ1-2
abundance: once

CDR3aa: CASQGEGTDTQYF
v_gene: TRBV10-1
j_gene: TRBJ2-3
abundance: once

CDR3aa: CASKWGDGGDTQYF
v_gene: TRBV19
j_gene: TRBJ2-3
abundance: NA

CDR3aa: CASSFSVSTDTQYF
v_gene: TRBV28
j_gene: TRBJ2-3
abundance: NA

CDR3aa: CASSLSGSGELFF
v_gene: TRBV7-9
j_gene: TRBJ2-2
abundance: few

CDR3aa: CASSFGGLSGNTIYF
v_gene: TRBV5-5
j_gene: TRBJ1-3
abundance: NA

CDR3aa: CASNLRRDREQYF
v_gene: TRBV12-3/TRBV12-4
j_gene: TRBJ2-7
abundance: NA

CDR3aa: CASSTQGAIYEQYF
v_gene: TRBV18
j_gene: TRBJ2-7
abundance: NA

CDR3aa: CASSQDLRVVAGQRYGYTF
v_gene: TRBV3-1/TRBV3-2
j_gene: TRBJ1-2
abundance: NA

CDR3aa: CSGAPTGHEQFF
v_gene: TRBV29-1
j_gene: TRBJ2-1
abundance: few

CDR3aa: CASSQAQGRAYGYTF
v_gene: TRBV5-1
j_gene: TRBJ1-2
abundance: NA

CDR3aa: CASSLKRQGQRTEAFF
v_gene: TRBV5-4
j_gene: TRBJ1-1
abundance: NA

CDR3aa: CASSEALGLLTGKTEAFF
v_gene: TRBV2
j_gene: TRBJ1-1
abundance: NA

CDR3aa: CSVGQGLTFQYF
v_gene: TRBV29-1
j_gene: TRBJ2-4
abundance: NA

CDR3aa: CASGGRSGLAGYNEQFF
v_gene: TRBV2
j_gene: TRBJ2-1
abundance: NA

CDR3aa: CASSPWETGTVEPQHF
v_gene: TRBV7-2
j_gene: TRBJ1-5
abundance: NA

CDR3aa: CASSLGIGGRISYEQYF
v_gene: TRBV7-8
j_gene: TRBJ2-7
abundance: NA

CDR3aa: CASSVGVFQGGTEAFF
v_gene: TRBV9
j_gene: TRBJ1-1
abundance: NA

CDR3aa: CASSLAETGNEQFF
v_gene: TRBV7-9
j_gene: TRBJ2-1
abundance: NA

CDR3aa: CASSQSYGYTF
v_gene: TRBV3-1/TRBV3-2
j_gene: TRBJ1-2
abundance: NA

CDR3aa: CASSEVVYGHTF
v_gene: TRBV6-1
j_gene: TRBJ1-2
abundance: NA

CDR3aa: CASSRPGTRVDYTF
v_gene: TRBV14
j_gene: TRBJ1-2
abundance: NA

CDR3aa: CASSEVTAQPYGYTF
v_gene: TRBV2
j_gene: TRBJ1-2
abundance: NA

CDR3aa: CAREPGLALHNEQFF
v_gene: TRBV21-1
j_gene: TRBJ2-1
abundance: NA

CDR3aa: CASSTGVSYEQYF
v_gene: TRBV27
j_gene: TRBJ2-7
abundance: NA

CDR3aa: CASSIGFGVMNTEAFF
v_gene: TRBV19
j_gene: TRBJ1-1
abundance: NA

CDR3aa: CASKRVSGADTQYF
v_gene: TRBV19
j_gene: TRBJ2-3
abundance: NA

CDR3aa: CASSPGQGASGANVLTF
v_gene: TRBV18
j_gene: TRBJ2-6
abundance: NA

CDR3aa: CASGGHRGSTEAFF
v_gene: TRBV2
j_gene: TRBJ1-1
abundance: once

CDR3aa: CASSQVTGGNYGYTF
v_gene: TRBV3-1/TRBV3-2
j_gene: TRBJ1-2
abundance: once

CDR3aa: CASSHSAVGRTEAFF
v_gene: TRBV11-2
j_gene: TRBJ1-1
abundance: NA

CDR3aa: CASSRGTEAFF
v_gene: TRBV9
j_gene: TRBJ1-1
abundance: NA

CDR3aa: CASSFSAREFGPLHF
v_gene: TRBV5-6
j_gene: TRBJ1-6
abundance: NA